Detailed here is one T cell receptor beta chain. Antigen unknown. This sample is part of a study of CD8+CD57+ T cells in acquired aplastic anemia. By flow cytometry, patients selected for sequencing had shown an expansion of CD8+CD57+ cells. Severe acquired aplastic anemia affected all patients. Germline CDR1 is SGHTA and CDR2 is FQGNSA. The CDR3 contains 15 residues. V was shortened by 1 base and J by 3 bases, with 12 bases between the two germline ends. Genomic DNA constituted the template upon which TCR beta VDJ and CDR3 profiling was performed. TCRdb passed the reads through MiXCR, listing each CDR3 protein once. The table shows about 150,000 distinct CDR3 sequences, with about 52% occurring only once. Overall study results and limits: Between patients and controls, CD8+ Simpson's diversity did not vary significantly. Between patients and controls, around 30 CD8+ CDR3 sequences were found in common.

The source of this sequence is a human donor with aplastic anemia. Sequencing was carried out using sorted CD4+, CD8+, or CD8+CD57+ T cells (not recorded which) from PBMCs. This chain joins TRBV7-2 and TRBJ1-2, with unresolved D. The CDR3 DNA reads as TGTGCCAGCAGCTTAGTAGTCAGATCGGACTATGGCTACACCTTC. Translating gives CASSLVVRSDYGYTF.